This T cell receptor (beta chain) was identified in a study of T cell repertoires in cytomegalovirus infection (dated by TCRdb to between 2019 and 2020). For context, the study as a whole: Peptide stimulations targeted recently identified HLA-C-restricted CMV epitopes, whose presentation resists viral immunomodulation, together with well-studied HLA-B-restricted epitopes. Donor HLA type was relevant to the analysis, as public TCR beta signatures indicated carriage of CMV infection together with the matching HLA type.

TCRdb names Illumina HiSeq 1500 as the instrument used. TCRdb reprocessed the public reads (quality trimming at Q25 with fastp, clone calling with MiXCR) and kept in-frame beta chains. Merged by CDR3 protein, the rows form single entries marked with the most common genes and DNA. The sample table shows 35,000 or so distinct CDR3 sequences, and about 50% are seen once. About nine tenths of the sample lies in the top ten. V is reduced by 1 base and J by 8 bases, leaving a spacing of 12 bases between them. In the germline V gene, CDR1 corresponds to SGHDN and CDR2 to FVKESK. The CDR3 holds 14 amino acids from the cysteine to the phenylalanine. CDR3 DNA is the only sequence kept; it has 42 bases, read in frame from the first base. Per the publication, the treatment or condition label means: in vitro stimulation with specific CMV peptide epitopes to enrich CMV-specific T cells. With regard to this clonotype: Its target antigen remains unknown. Within one base of it there is no much larger clone, and no base qualities were kept.

Overall results and qualifications from the work: Cumulative frequency of public TCR beta family members discriminated carriers of CMV infection plus the relevant HLA type in this cohort and an independent roughly 330-donor cohort. In the ex vivo response, HLA-C-restricted CMV-specific TCR beta clonotypes were dominant, and in two of eight donors the single most frequent clonotype came from this HLA-C-restricted group.

The sample consisted of CD8+ T cells from cultured PBMCs, taken from culture after CMV antigen stimulation. This receptor was identified in a human donor in good health (CMV status not recorded). Some clones in this sample may be carry-over from other donors' samples. Here the chain combines TRBV14 and TRBJ1-5, with no D gene named confidently. The CDR3 protein is CASSQGAGNEPQHF. The DNA sequence is as follows: TGTGCCAGCAGCCAAGGCGCCGGGAACGAGCCCCAGCATTTT. Reference TRBV14 and TRBJ1-5 genes cover what lies past the CDR3, so the full variable domain is EAGVTQFPSHSVIEKGQTVTLRCDPISGHDNLYWYRRVMGKEIKFLLHFVKESKQDESGMPNNRFLAERTGGTYSTLKVQPAELEDSGVYFCASSQGAGNEPQHFGDGTRLSIL.